A single sample is the source of the 16 T cell receptor beta chains below, sequenced in a study of blood T cell repertoires in COVID-19 (TCRdb year 2020). The receptor library was made with the immunoSEQ multiplex PCR assay. TCRdb retrieved this table from immuneACCESS and kept in-frame rearrangements only. Not all clones are present; in checked studies, unresolved V genes account for under half, and no reason is known for the remainder. Across this sample there are 90,000 to 110,000 clones, with about four fifths seen only once. The top ten clones comprise 30% to 45% of the sample. The sequencing sample was made of peripheral blood. The receptors here all came from a man older than 75 with acute or convalescent COVID-19.

CDR3 sequence: CASRLTGGPTNEKLFF. In nucleotides, the CDR3 is TGCGCCAGCAGACTGACAGGGGGACCTACTAATGAAAAACTGTTTTTT. J is TRBJ1-4 and V is TRBV5-1; 9 bases are a match to TRBD1. This CDR3 contains 16 residues. Germline-derived CDR1 and CDR2 are SGHRS and YFSETQ. The J segment lost 2 bases and the V segment lost 5 bases, leaving 7 bases of the junction unmatched.

The chain carries TRBV5-1 and TRBJ1-5, with D hard to call. This CDR3 comprises 16 residues. CDR1 is SGHRS, CDR2 YFSETQ, per germline. Between the trimmed V and J ends, which lost 0 bases and 4 bases, there was a span of 14 bases. The CDR3 is CASSLGGLVSNQPQHF. The CDR3 bases are TGCGCCAGCAGCTTGGGCGGCTTAGTATCAAATCAGCCCCAGCATTTT.

CDR3 bases: TGCGCCAGCAGCCGCGATGTGACAGGGGAGAAACTGTTTTTT. Translated: CASSRDVTGEKLFF. The chain links TRBV4-1 to TRBJ1-4; 8 bases map to TRBD1. The V and J ends lost 4 bases and 11 bases, in that order; junction bases with no gene match: 9. The germline V gene encodes CDR1 MGHRA and CDR2 YSYEKL. The CDR3 length is 14 residues.

V gene TRBV7-2 combines with J gene TRBJ2-1, with 7 bases aligning to TRBD2. The CDR3 extends over 15 amino acids. The germline gives CDR1 SGHTA, CDR2 FQGNSA. V shed 0 bases, J shed 4 bases, and the junction held 3 bases outside the gene matches. Here the CDR3 reads CASSLASGAYNEQFF. The CDR3 bases are TGTGCCAGCAGCTTAGCCAGCGGGGCTTACAATGAGCAGTTCTTC.

The V call is TRBV6-5, the J call TRBJ2-7, with 7 bases identical to TRBD2. The CDR3 is made up of 15 amino acids. Looked up from germline, CDR1 is MNHEY and CDR2 is SVGAGI. With V trimmed by 0 bases and J by 3 bases, 5 bases remained unmatched. CDR3 sequence (DNA): TGTGCCAGCAGTTACTCTGGCGGGAGCTTCTACGAGCAGTACTTC. Amino acids: CASSYSGGSFYEQYF.

This clone was seen a few times. The genes are TRBV2 and TRBJ1-4; 8 bases agree with TRBD1. CDR1 SNHLY and CDR2 FYNNEI come from the germline V gene. Trimming cost V 5 bases and J 7 bases; bases outside gene matches: 9. This CDR3 region has 15 residues. CDR3 nucleotides: TGTGCCAGCAGTAACGACAGGGGCCAGAGTGAAAAACTGTTTTTT. Amino acids: CASSNDRGQSEKLFF.

This chain uses TRBV4-1 with TRBJ2-1; D is possibly TRBD1 (7 bases). The CDR3 is 19 residues long. Germline V lookup: CDR1 MGHRA, CDR2 YSYEKL. The V end lost 3 bases, the J end lost 2 bases, and 23 bases lay between the germline ends. DNA for the CDR3: TGCGCCAGCAGCCACCCCCAAGGAGGTGGAGGGGGCGCCTACAATGAGCAGTTCTTC. Amino acids: CASSHPQGGGGGAYNEQFF.

This clone was recorded only once. The chain couples TRBV5-1 to TRBJ1-6; a possible D gene is TRBD1 (6 bases). Deletions cut 4 bases from V and 7 bases from J, with 18 bases between. The CDR3 runs to 16 residues. Germline V CDR1 and CDR2: SGHRS, YFSETQ. As DNA, the CDR3 is TGCGCCAGCAGCGATAAACTACAGGGAGGGAATTCACCCCTCCACTTT. Amino acid sequence: CASSDKLQGGNSPLHF.

This chain joins TRBV18 and TRBJ1-5; D perhaps matches TRBD1 (5 bases). Trimming removed 3 bases from V and 5 bases from J, with 11 bases in between. CDR1 and CDR2 (germline): KGHSH, LQKENI. This CDR3 spans 14 amino acids. In nucleotides, the CDR3 is TGTGCCAGCTCACCTCAGGGTAGTGATCAGCCCCAGCATTTT. As protein: CASSPQGSDQPQHF.

The chain has TRBV7-2 and TRBJ2-2; 8 positions match TRBD1. The J segment lost 1 base and the V segment lost 4 bases, leaving 5 bases of the junction unmatched. Germline V gene lookup returns CDR1 SGHTA and CDR2 FQGNSA. This CDR3 is 16 amino acids long. The CDR3 here is CASSSLGQGNTGELFF. CDR3 nucleotide sequence: TGTGCCAGCAGCTCTCTCGGACAGGGGAACACCGGGGAGCTGTTTTTT.

This chain links TRBV19 with TRBJ2-7; 9 nucleotides align to TRBD2. Unmatched junction bases numbered 4, after V lost 3 bases and J lost 4 bases. Germline V gene data show CDR1 as LNHDA and CDR2 as SQIVND (reference sequence). CDR3 length: 14 residues. The CDR3 loop reads CASSMASGKYEQYF. In DNA, the CDR3 is TGTGCCAGTAGTATGGCTAGCGGGAAATACGAGCAGTACTTC.

The V and J genes are TRBV10-3 and TRBJ1-3; 7 nucleotides match TRBD1. CDR1 is ENHRY and CDR2 is SYGVKD in the germline V gene. This CDR3 is 14 amino acids long. The junction had 5 bases not matched to a gene; V was cut back by 5 bases and J by 4 bases. CDR3 region: CAISKGTEGNTIYF. The DNA for the CDR3 is TGTGCCATCAGTAAAGGGACAGAGGGAAACACCATATATTTT.

This clone was recorded a few times. The chain is built from TRBV6-4 and TRBJ1-5; no clear D. There are 13 residues in the CDR3. Germline assignment: CDR1 MRHNA and CDR2 SNTAGT. The V and J ends lost 2 bases and 4 bases respectively, with 6 bases between them. This CDR3 is CASSDGVNQPQHF. CDR3 in DNA: TGTGCCAGCAGTGACGGAGTGAATCAGCCCCAGCATTTT.

The CDR3 reads CASSLVGLAGGRSSYEQYF. CDR3 DNA sequence: TGTGCCAGCAGCTTAGTGGGGCTAGCGGGAGGACGAAGCTCCTACGAGCAGTACTTC. V and J are TRBV7-6 and TRBJ2-7, with 11 bases that match TRBD2. The CDR3 is made up of 19 amino acids. Germline V gives CDR1 SGHVS, CDR2 FNYEAQ. V was pared by 1 base and J by 0 bases, with 11 bases of the junction left unmatched.

This clone was picked up one time. The chain combines TRBV5-1 with TRBJ2-2; no clear D gene. Deletions cut 4 bases from V and 3 bases from J, with 13 bases between. Germline values: CDR1 SGHRS, CDR2 YFSETQ. The CDR3 contains 15 residues. CDR3 in amino acids: CASSPRTSDTGELFF. The CDR3 DNA reads TGCGCCAGCAGCCCCCGCACTTCGGACACCGGGGAGCTGTTTTTT. The variable domain in full, with the rest retrieved from reference TRBV5-1 and TRBJ2-2, is KAGVTQTPRYLIKTRGQQVTLSCSPISGHRSVSWYQQTPGQGLQFLFEYFSETQRNKGNFPGRFSGRQFSNSRSEMNVSTLELGDSALYLCASSPRTSDTGELFFGEGSRLTVL.

V is TRBV6-2 or TRBV6-3 and J is TRBJ1-2; TRBD1 aligns across 7 bases. The V gene end was trimmed by 4 bases and the J gene end by 2 bases; junction bases not matched to a gene: 1. The CDR3 is made up of 13 amino acids. In germline, CDR1 is MNHEY, CDR2 SVGEGT. The CDR3 is CASSLQGNYGYTF. CDR3 sequence (DNA): TGTGCCAGCAGTTTACAGGGGAACTATGGCTACACCTTC.